One and the same sample provided the 12 T cell receptor beta chains below, sequenced in a study of T cell responses to AZD1222 COVID-19 vaccine. Clones were read by immunoSEQ multiplex PCR, and TCRdb kept only the in-frame ones, dropping some. The sample lists around 110,000 clones; around 92% were seen once. The sequences come from peripheral blood, collected on day 0 of AZD1222 vaccination. Source of these receptors: an adult in good health.

The J gene is TRBJ1-4, the V gene TRBV5-8; D possibly corresponds to TRBD1 (5 bases). Germline V gene sequence: CDR1 SGHTS, CDR2 YDEGEE. The CDR3 has 15 residues. Trimming left V 3 bases short and J 7 bases short, with 16 bases between. The CDR3 sequence is CASSSDGTEAEKLFF. CDR3 nucleotide sequence: TGTGCCAGCAGCTCCGACGGGACGGAGGCTGAAAAACTGTTTTTT.

V is TRBV15 and J is TRBJ2-5; D ambiguous. The CDR3 length is 14 residues. The V end lost 3 bases, the J end lost 1 base, and 9 bases lay between the germline ends. The germline CDR1 and CDR2 sequences are LNHNV and YYDKDF (reference sequence). In DNA, the CDR3 is TGTGCCACCAGCAGGATACTGGTCCAAGAGACCCAGTACTTC. It encodes CATSRILVQETQYF.

The gene calls are TRBV11-2 and TRBJ2-1; 7 bases are shared with TRBD2. CDR1 is SGHAT, CDR2 FQNNGV, per germline. The CDR3 is 15 amino acids. J gave up 7 bases and V 4 bases, and 10 bases lay outside the gene matches. The CDR3, as DNA: TGTGCCAGCAGCTCTTTCAGCGGGAAAGGGAATGAGCAGTTCTTC. Its translation is CASSSFSGKGNEQFF.

This chain joins TRBV6-5 and TRBJ2-7; TRBD2 matches at 8 bases. Germline V lookup: CDR1 MNHEY, CDR2 SVGAGI. Trimming at V came to 1 base and at J to 3 bases, leaving 5 bases not matched to a gene. This CDR3 is built from 15 residues. CDR3 amino acids: CASSYFGGGNYEQYF. DNA of the CDR3: TGTGCCAGCAGTTACTTCGGGGGGGGGAACTACGAGCAGTACTTC.

The chain links TRBV5-4 to TRBJ2-7, with a weak D call TRBD1 (6 bases). V gave up 4 bases and J gave up 1 base, with 12 bases separating them. The germline CDR1 and CDR2 sequences are SGHNT and YYREEE (reference sequence). This CDR3 contains 14 residues. CDR3 DNA sequence: TGTGCCAGCAGCCTTCCCGGGACATCCTACGAGCAGTACTTC. Protein product: CASSLPGTSYEQYF.

V and J are TRBV19 and TRBJ2-1; weak D call: TRBD2 (5 bases). The CDR3 extends over 13 amino acids. Germline CDR1 reads LNHDA; CDR2 reads SQIVND (reference sequence). V was pared by 3 bases and J by 5 bases, with 8 bases between. Here the CDR3 reads CASSIFGNNEQFF. CDR3 bases: TGTGCCAGTAGTATTTTCGGGAACAATGAGCAGTTCTTC.

The V and J genes are TRBV3-1 (or the pseudogene TRBV3-2) and TRBJ2-2; 14 bases map to TRBD2. Germline V gene lookup returns CDR1 LGHDT and CDR2 YNNKEL (reference sequence). The CDR3 covers 20 residues. V dropped 1 base and J dropped 3; count of bases not matched to a gene: 10. This CDR3 reads CASSQGARTSGRPHTGELFF. The DNA for the CDR3 is TGTGCCAGCAGCCAAGGGGCCCGGACTAGCGGGAGGCCCCACACCGGGGAGCTGTTTTTT.

V is TRBV24-1 and J is TRBJ2-5, with D perhaps TRBD2 (6 bases). The CDR3 is 14 amino acids. Germline CDR1 is KGHDR and CDR2 is SFDVKD. Trimming cost V 0 bases and J 5 bases, with 9 bases left between them. CDR3 DNA sequence: TGTGCCACCAGTGATTTGCTGGAGGGGGAGACCCAGTACTTC. Protein: CATSDLLEGETQYF.

CDR3 nucleotides: TGTGCCACCACGACAGGGGTCGGAAACACCATATATTTT. This translates into CATTTGVGNTIYF. The chain has TRBV15 and TRBJ1-3; 8 bases fit TRBD1. The CDR3 is made up of 13 amino acids. Germline lookup yields CDR1 LNHNV and CDR2 YYDKDF (reference sequence). Trimming at V came to 7 bases and at J to 4 bases, leaving 3 bases not matched to a gene. Complete variable domain (other parts from reference TRBV15 and TRBJ1-3): DAMVIQNPRYQVTQFGKPVTLSCSQTLNHNVMYWYQQKSSQAPKLLFHYYDKDFNNEADTPDNFQSRRPNTSFCFLDIRSPGLGDTAMYLCATTTGVGNTIYFGEGSWLTVV.

V gene TRBV28 combines with J gene TRBJ2-3; maybe TRBD2 (6 bases). Between the trimmed V and J ends, which lost 3 bases and 0 bases, there was a span of 10 bases. The CDR3 is 15 amino acids. The V gene's germline CDR1 is MDHEN and CDR2 SYDVKM. CDR3 region: CASSFGGTSTDTQYF. As DNA, the CDR3 is TGTGCCAGCAGTTTCGGGGGTACTAGCACAGATACGCAGTATTTT.

The genes are TRBV3-1 (or the pseudogene TRBV3-2) and TRBJ1-6; D call uncertain. From germline, CDR1 is LGHDT and CDR2 YNNKEL (reference sequence). V was clipped by 2 bases and J by 10 bases, with 9 bases between them. This CDR3 has 13 amino acids. In DNA form, the CDR3 reads TGTGCCAGCAGCCAACCCCTTGAATCACCCCTCCACTTT. The encoded protein is CASSQPLESPLHF.

The rearrangement links TRBV7-3 to TRBJ2-2; TRBD2 agrees at 10 bases. Germline lookup yields CDR1 SGHTA and CDR2 FQGTGA. This CDR3 comprises 16 residues. V lost 5 bases to trimming and J lost 0 bases; unmatched junction nucleotides: 3. The CDR3, as DNA: TGTGCCAGCAGCCCTGGACTAGCGGCGAACACCGGGGAGCTGTTTTTT. Its translation: CASSPGLAANTGELFF.